This TCR beta chain was observed in a study of T-cell memory formation after mild COVID-19. Study background: In these data, TCR clusters were largely donor specific.

There are many counts of this clonotype. Its specificity is unknown. Study-level findings and limits: For contracting clones, CD4+ ones sat mainly in CM and EM, CD8+ in EMRA.

From the 5' RACE reads, TCRdb called clonotypes with MiXCR, one entry per CDR3 protein. The sample yields hundreds of thousands of distinct CDR3 sequences, 15% seen once. The TCR sequence derives from a man younger than 35 who had mild COVID-19 (a few samples of this study predate the infection). Cell type and time point are not known. Sequencing input: PBMCs or a T cell subset sorted from them (not recorded which).

Written as DNA, the CDR3 is TGCGCCAGCAGCTTGAATTCTAACACTGAAGCTTTCTTT. It specifies CASSLNSNTEAFF. The chain carries TRBV5-1 and TRBJ1-1; no firm D call. Germline lookup yields CDR1 SGHRS and CDR2 YFSETQ. This CDR3 spans 13 amino acids. With 1 base removed from V and 2 bases from J, the gap between germline ends came to 6 bases.